What follows describes a single TCR beta chain. It lacks a known antigen. No much larger clonotype is one base removed from it; base qualities were not supplied. This sample stems from a study of cytomegalovirus exposure and HLA in healthy donors (TCRdb year 2017). About the study as a whole: An earlier analysis of approximately 640 of the donors reported approximately 270 Gb of sequence data and 117 million unique TCR beta sequences from about 179 million T cells. Every repertoire in the discovery cohort had been generated on one and the same sequencing platform. Because of strong linkage in the cohort, four or five DR-DQ haplotypes were treated as single units for association and clustering. An earlier analysis of approximately 580 of the donors used high-throughput TCR beta sequencing to judge whether each TCR beta V gene segment behaved as functional or pseudogenic. Both class I and class II loci were covered by HLA typing, at four-digit resolution. Genome-wide SNP genotypes for about 65% of the 666 donors were used in a later genetic analysis, which treated that subset as a discovery cohort. A later analysis re-examined previously published TCR beta repertoires from more than 550 donors and added high-resolution HLA genotyping to investigate patterns of TCR occurrence. To predict cytomegalovirus infection status, the study combined high-throughput TCR immunosequencing, statistical association of individual TCRs with disease status, and machine learning. About 310 gigabases of sequencing data and approximately 85 million unique TCR sequences were included in an early release covering around 600 HLA-typed donors. The genetic ancestry cluster associated with self-reported Caucasian donors included about 81% of the 398 genotyped donors. Among 300 to 450 genotyped donors of the cohort, an average of about 240,000 unique TCR beta nucleotide sequences were sequenced per donor, roughly 18% of them non-productive. In addition to the first cohort of around 670 subjects, a separate validation cohort of 120 different subjects was used. The number of donors typed differed by locus, with roughly 629-640 for A, B, C, DRB1 and DQB1, over 500 for DQA1, over 600 for DPA1, and some 440 for DPB1. The study aimed to test whether cataloging public T cell receptors could reveal signatures of past pathogen exposure. Donor age, sex, ethnicity and CMV serostatus were compiled alongside the repertoire data. The study used immunosequencing to profile the T cell repertoires of under 700 subjects and linked those repertoires to cytomegalovirus serostatus. The later analysis used no new phenotypic data to find candidate immune exposures, relying instead on TCR beta sequences and their occurrence across donors.

In total, roughly 670 healthy bone marrow donors made up the cohort. At the time of sampling, all cohort members were nominally healthy, though unrecorded immune exposures were likely present. The donor was CMV seronegative and was included in the group of hundreds of seronegative cohort members. A peripheral blood sample was provided by each donor, and peripheral blood mononuclear cells were used for TCR beta sequencing. Genomic DNA extraction from the blood cell samples was performed with the Qiagen DNeasy Blood Extraction Kit. V has 4 bases trimmed and J has 5 bases trimmed; junction bases matching no gene number 2. From cysteine to phenylalanine, the CDR3 is 13 amino acids long. This entry keeps only the CDR3 DNA: 39 bases, framed from base 1. The germline V gene (reference sequence) sets CDR1 to LNHDA and CDR2 to SQIVND. General conclusions and limits of the study: Most TCR sequences were seen in very few donors, while some public TCRs were found in many individuals. This cohort had only TCR beta chains sequenced, and the lack of alpha or paired-chain data limited which features could be detected. Several of the top co-occurrence clusters appeared to be linked to parvovirus B19, influenza, CMV and Epstein-Barr virus, according to a later analysis. A cluster of highly shared sequence variants was judged likely to be a technical artifact of the sequencing pipeline. In a later genetic analysis, a missense DCLRE1C variant was associated with V-gene and J-gene trimming of TCR beta chains, and the association was replicated in an independent cohort. In a later analysis, HLA-associated TCR beta chains were found to be more clonally expanded and to have lower generation probabilities than equally common non-associated chains. Most CMV-associated TCR beta chains appeared to be HLA-restricted in a later analysis, and the HLA associations seemed to be driven largely by CMV exposure. The presence/absence analyses assumed that sequencing depth was roughly uniform across donors, and that assumption may not be true. The only immune exposure information available for the cohort was CMV serostatus. A further reported finding was that TCR beta sequences accurately predicted the HLA-A and HLA-B alleles for most subjects in the first cohort. Because counts were too low, seventeen rarely observed V segments, including chromosome 9 orphons, were excluded from the earlier analysis of some 590 of the donors. Because some donors lacked HLA typing at each locus, the association tests relied only on the typed subset. The classifier was reported to diagnose cytomegalovirus status with high specificity and sensitivity in both the original cohort and the validation cohort. In a later analysis, TCR association rates were found to vary across HLA loci, with the most associated TCRs seen for DRB1 alleles and the fewest for HLA-C alleles. In vitro tests confirmed that a few of the cytomegalovirus-associated TCR beta chains recognize cytomegalovirus antigens. According to the authors, the approach could potentially be generalized to other disease states and immunological phenotypes. Assigning TCR associations to individual alleles was difficult when HLA alleles, especially DR and DQ, strongly co-occurred. An earlier analysis of 587 of the donors showed that most TCR beta V segments appeared in productive rearrangements either about 87% or about 30% of the time, which broadly matched IMGT annotations. Specific HLA alleles were associated with roughly 16,000 TCR beta sequences at a false discovery rate of 0.05 in a later analysis. Correlated functional status among segregating V segments might reflect linkage disequilibrium, but an unknown experimental factor could not be ruled out. The study listed 150 to 200 TCR beta chains as associated with cytomegalovirus. In a later genetic analysis, fewer N-insertions in productive TCRs were reported among donors in an Asian-associated ancestry cluster than the roughly 700-donor mean. The 87-base-pair reads could not distinguish some IMGT-functional V segments, including TRBV6-2 and TRBV6-3, so those segments were excluded.

The library relied on the immunoSEQ multiplex PCR assay. For the multiplex PCR, a mixture combining 60 forward primers for TCR Vbeta segments and 13 reverse primers for TCR Jbeta segments was used. Amplification of the CDR3 region of rearranged TCR beta genes was performed with a multiplex PCR assay on genomic DNA. The Illumina HiSeq System was used to sequence the amplified TCR beta libraries as 87-base-pair reads. Turning to the authors' computational methods: A later analysis tallied some 79 million unique TCR beta chains across the 660 or so repertoires, and approximately 9.9 million of those chains were shared by two or more donors. A nearest-neighbor algorithm error-corrected the raw reads and collapsed the reads into unique sequences, merging closely related sequences to remove PCR and sequencing errors. Alignment of CDR3 sequences to IMGT reference sequences was used to assign V, D and J gene segments. For a sequence to be retained, a match of at least six nucleotides to both a V gene segment and a J gene segment was required. A rearrangement was called productive if the CDR3 had no stop codons and remained in frame with V and J, and every other rearrangement was called non-productive. Following IMGT convention, CDR3 was defined as the stretch from the second conserved V-encoded cysteine to the conserved J-encoded phenylalanine. The earlier analysis of about 560 of the donors excluded any sequence lacking an unambiguous match to a single V gene segment. In an earlier analysis of approximately 590 of the donors, a V segment was called functional when productive rearrangements were above 56.7%, and segregating when the standard deviation between donors exceeded 5%. A statistical classification framework was built to diagnose cytomegalovirus status from the catalog of TCR beta chain sequences. V and J gene assignment, in a later analysis, came from comparing TCR nucleotide sequences with IMGT/GENE-DB human TR gene sequences. In a later analysis, CDR3 sequences and most-parsimonious VDJ recombination scenarios were assigned using the TCRdist pipeline. In a later analysis, each TCR beta chain was defined by its CDR3 amino acid sequence together with its V-gene family, and reads lacking a unique V-gene family were excluded. In a later analysis, around 650 highly shared, low-generation-probability nucleotide sequences were removed to address suspected cross-contamination and a sequencing artifact. For each public chain, a later analysis derived a clonal expansion index from normalized ranks of inferred template counts within each repertoire. In a later analysis, generation probabilities were computed using a VDJ recombination model fitted to out-of-frame rearrangements, and the results were checked against IGoR. In a later analysis, hypergeometric tests were used to score TCR-TCR, TCR-HLA and TCR-CMV co-occurrence, with a repertoire-size bias correction applied to TCR pairs. To estimate false discovery rates, a later analysis permuted the HLA or CMV assignments 20 times. In a later analysis, co-occurring TCRs were grouped with DBSCAN, and TCRdist sequence similarity was added when clustering was performed within HLA-allele-positive subsets. Co-occurrence clustering excluded repertoires with fewer than 30,000 or more than 120,000 public chains, plus five with anomalous nucleotide sharing. TCRdb holds this immuneACCESS table with in-frame rearrangements only. Some clones are missing; in checked studies, unresolved V genes explain under half, and the rest has no known cause. Clone size and the V and J calls come from that table; the DNA yielded D and trimming. The sample data list some 98,000 clones, and about 80% of these were observed just once. About 2% of the sample is in the top ten clones.

The sequenced sample was PBMCs. The V and J segments used are TRBV19 and TRBJ1-5; 7 bases in between match TRBD1. The sequence was collected from a man aged 35-49 years in good health and CMV-seronegative. The DNA sequence reads TGTGCCAGTAGTACGACAGGGTATCAGCCCCAGCATTTT. Its protein product is CASSTTGYQPQHF.